The clone carrying this T cell receptor beta chain was seen a single time. Sequencing was performed with immunoSEQ multiplex PCR; in TCRdb, only in-frame clones are kept and a portion is missing. Of about 400,000 clones listed, about 89% are singletons. The CDR3 covers 14 residues. V was trimmed by 8 bases and J by 3 bases, leaving 17 bases between them. Germline lookup yields CDR1 SNHLY and CDR2 FYNNEI. The data originate from a study of blood T cell repertoires in COVID-19. About the research overall: In each case, the material was cDNA or gDNA derived from T cells, B-cell-depleted T cells, or PBMCs.

The material sequenced was peripheral blood. This receptor was taken from a woman in her twenties or thirties with acute or convalescent COVID-19. The V and J genes are TRBV2 and TRBJ2-7, with D perhaps matching TRBD2 (7 bases). CDR3 protein: CASCTGRANYEQYF. CDR3 coding DNA: TGTGCCAGCTGTACAGGGAGGGCAAACTACGAGCAGTACTTC.